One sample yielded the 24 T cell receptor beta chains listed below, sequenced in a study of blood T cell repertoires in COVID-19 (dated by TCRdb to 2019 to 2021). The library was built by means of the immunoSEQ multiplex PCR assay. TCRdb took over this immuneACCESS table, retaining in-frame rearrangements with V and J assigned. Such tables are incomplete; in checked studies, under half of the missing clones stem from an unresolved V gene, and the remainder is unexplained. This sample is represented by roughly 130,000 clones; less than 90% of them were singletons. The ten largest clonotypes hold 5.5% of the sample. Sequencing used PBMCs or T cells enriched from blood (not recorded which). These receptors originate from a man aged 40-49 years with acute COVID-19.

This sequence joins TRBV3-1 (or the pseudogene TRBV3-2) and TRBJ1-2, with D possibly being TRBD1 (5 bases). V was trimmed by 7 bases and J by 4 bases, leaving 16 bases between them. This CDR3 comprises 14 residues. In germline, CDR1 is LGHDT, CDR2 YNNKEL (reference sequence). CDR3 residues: CASTEGVVSYGYTF. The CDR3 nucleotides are TGTGCCAGCACGGAAGGGGTTGTAAGCTATGGCTACACCTTC.

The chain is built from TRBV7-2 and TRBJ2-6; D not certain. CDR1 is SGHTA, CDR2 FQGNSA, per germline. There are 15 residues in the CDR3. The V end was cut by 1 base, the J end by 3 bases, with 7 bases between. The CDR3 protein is CASSLGAHGANVLTF. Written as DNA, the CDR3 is TGTGCCAGCAGCTTAGGGGCGCATGGGGCCAACGTCCTGACTTTC.

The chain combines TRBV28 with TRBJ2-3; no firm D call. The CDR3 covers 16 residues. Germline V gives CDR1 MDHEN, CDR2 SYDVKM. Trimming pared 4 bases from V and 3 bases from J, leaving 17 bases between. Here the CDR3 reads CASSSPETTVTDTQYF. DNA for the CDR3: TGTGCCAGCAGTTCCCCGGAGACCACCGTAACAGATACGCAGTATTTT.

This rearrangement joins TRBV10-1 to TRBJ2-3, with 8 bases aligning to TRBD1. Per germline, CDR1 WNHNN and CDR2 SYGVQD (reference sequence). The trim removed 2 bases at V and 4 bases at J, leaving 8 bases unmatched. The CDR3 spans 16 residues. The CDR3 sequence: CASSEAGTGMADTQYF. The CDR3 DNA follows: TGCGCCAGCAGTGAGGCTGGGACAGGCATGGCAGATACGCAGTATTTT.

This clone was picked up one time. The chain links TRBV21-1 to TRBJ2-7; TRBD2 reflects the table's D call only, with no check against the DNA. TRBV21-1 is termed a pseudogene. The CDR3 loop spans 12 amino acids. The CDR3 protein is CASSPRGVEQYF. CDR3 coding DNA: TGTGCCAGCAGCCCCCGCGGGGTCGAGCAGTACTTC.

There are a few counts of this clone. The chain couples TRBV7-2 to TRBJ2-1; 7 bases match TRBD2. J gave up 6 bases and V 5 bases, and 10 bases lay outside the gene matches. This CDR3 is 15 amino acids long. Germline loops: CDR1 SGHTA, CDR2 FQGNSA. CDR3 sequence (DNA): TGTGCCAGCAGCGGGGGGGGAGCGGAGAGCAATGAGCAGTTCTTC. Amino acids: CASSGGGAESNEQFF.

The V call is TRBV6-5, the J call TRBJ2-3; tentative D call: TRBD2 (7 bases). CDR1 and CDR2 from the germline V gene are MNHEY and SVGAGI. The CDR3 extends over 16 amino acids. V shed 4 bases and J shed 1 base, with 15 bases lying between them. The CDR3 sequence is CASSLPGGHRTDTQYF. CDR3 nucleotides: TGTGCCAGCAGTTTGCCGGGGGGACACCGCACAGATACGCAGTATTTT.

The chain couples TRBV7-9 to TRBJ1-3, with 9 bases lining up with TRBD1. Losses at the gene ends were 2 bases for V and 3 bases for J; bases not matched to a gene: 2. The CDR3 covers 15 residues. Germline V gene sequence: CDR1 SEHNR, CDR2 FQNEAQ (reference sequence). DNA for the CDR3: TGTGCCAGCAGCTTAACAGGGGGCAGTGGAAACACCATATATTTT. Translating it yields CASSLTGGSGNTIYF.

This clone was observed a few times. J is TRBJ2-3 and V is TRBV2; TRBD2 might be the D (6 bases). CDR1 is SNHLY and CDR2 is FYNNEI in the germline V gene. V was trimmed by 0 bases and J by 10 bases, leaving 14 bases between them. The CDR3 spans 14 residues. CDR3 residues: CASSEASMEGPQYF. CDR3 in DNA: TGTGCCAGCAGTGAAGCTAGTATGGAGGGGCCGCAGTATTTT.

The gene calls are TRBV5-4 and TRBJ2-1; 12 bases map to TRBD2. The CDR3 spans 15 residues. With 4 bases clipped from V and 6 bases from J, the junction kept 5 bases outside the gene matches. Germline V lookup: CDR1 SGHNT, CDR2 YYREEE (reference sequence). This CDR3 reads CASSPGLAGFNEQFF. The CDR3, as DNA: TGTGCCAGCAGCCCGGGACTAGCGGGCTTCAATGAGCAGTTCTTC. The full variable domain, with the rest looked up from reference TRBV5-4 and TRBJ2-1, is ETGVTQSPTHLIKTRGQQVTLRCSSQSGHNTVSWYQQALGQGPQFIFQYYREEENGRGNFPPRFSGLQFPNYSSELNVNALELDDSALYLCASSPGLAGFNEQFFGPGTRLTVL.

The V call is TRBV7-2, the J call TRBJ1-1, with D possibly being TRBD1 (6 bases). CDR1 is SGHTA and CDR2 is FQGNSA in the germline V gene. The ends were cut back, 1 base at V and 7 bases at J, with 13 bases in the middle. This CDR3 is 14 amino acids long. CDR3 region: CASSLESRGREAFF. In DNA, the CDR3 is TGTGCCAGCAGCTTAGAAAGCAGGGGCCGTGAAGCTTTCTTT.

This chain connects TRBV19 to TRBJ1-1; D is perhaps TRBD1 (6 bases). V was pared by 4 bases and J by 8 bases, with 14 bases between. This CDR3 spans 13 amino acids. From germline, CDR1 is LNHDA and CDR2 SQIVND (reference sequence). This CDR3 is CASSTTLDREAFF. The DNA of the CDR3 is TGTGCCAGTAGTACGACGTTAGACAGGGAAGCTTTCTTT.

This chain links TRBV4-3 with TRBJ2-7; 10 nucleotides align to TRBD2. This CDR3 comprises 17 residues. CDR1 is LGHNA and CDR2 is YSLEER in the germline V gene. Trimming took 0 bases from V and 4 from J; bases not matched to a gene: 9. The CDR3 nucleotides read TGCGCCAGCAGCCAAGATTGGGAGCCTAGCGGGAGTTACGAGCAGTACTTC. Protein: CASSQDWEPSGSYEQYF.

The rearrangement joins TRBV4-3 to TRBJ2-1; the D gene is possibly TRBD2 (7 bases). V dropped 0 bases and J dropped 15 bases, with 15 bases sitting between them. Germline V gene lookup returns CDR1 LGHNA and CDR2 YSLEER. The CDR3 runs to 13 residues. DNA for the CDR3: TGCGCCAGCAGCCAAGATGGTGGGGGGGCTCGGTTCTTC. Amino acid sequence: CASSQDGGGARFF.

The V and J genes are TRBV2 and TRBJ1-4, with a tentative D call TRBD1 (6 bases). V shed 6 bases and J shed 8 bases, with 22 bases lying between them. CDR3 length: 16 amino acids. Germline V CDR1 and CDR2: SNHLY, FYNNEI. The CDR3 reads CASSGGPALGKEKLFF. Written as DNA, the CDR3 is TGTGCCAGCAGCGGGGGGCCGGCCTTGGGGAAGGAAAAACTGTTTTTT.

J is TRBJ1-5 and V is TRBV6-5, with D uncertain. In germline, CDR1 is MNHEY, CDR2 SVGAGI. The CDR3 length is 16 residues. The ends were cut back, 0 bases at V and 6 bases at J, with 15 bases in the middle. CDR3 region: CASSYSIPVNGQPQHF. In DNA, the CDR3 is TGTGCCAGCAGTTACTCGATTCCCGTTAACGGTCAGCCCCAGCATTTT.

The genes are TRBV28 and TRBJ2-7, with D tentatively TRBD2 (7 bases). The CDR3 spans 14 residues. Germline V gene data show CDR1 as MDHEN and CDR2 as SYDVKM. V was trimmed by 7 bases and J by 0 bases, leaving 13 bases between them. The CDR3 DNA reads TGTGCCAGCATTTCGGGGGGCAACTCCTACGAGCAGTACTTC. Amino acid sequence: CASISGGNSYEQYF.

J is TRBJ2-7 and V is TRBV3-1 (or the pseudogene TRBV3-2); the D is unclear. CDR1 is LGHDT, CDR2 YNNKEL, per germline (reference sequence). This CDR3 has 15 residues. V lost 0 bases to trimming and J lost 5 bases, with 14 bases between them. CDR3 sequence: CASSQDATLGDEQYF. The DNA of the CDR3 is TGTGCCAGCAGCCAAGATGCGACGCTGGGCGACGAGCAGTACTTC.

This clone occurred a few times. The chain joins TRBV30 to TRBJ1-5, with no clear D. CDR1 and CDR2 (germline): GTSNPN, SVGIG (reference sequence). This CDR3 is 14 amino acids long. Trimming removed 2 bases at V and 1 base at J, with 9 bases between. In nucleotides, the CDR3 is TGTGCCTGGAGTCCTGACGGGAGCAATCAGCCCCAGCATTTT. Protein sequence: CAWSPDGSNQPQHF.

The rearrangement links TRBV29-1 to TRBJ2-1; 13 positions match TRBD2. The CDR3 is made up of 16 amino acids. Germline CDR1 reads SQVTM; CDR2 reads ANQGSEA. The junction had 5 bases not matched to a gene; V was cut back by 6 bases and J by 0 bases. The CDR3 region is CSVPTSGGSSYNEQFF. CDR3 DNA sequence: TGCAGCGTCCCGACTAGCGGGGGGAGCTCCTACAATGAGCAGTTCTTC.

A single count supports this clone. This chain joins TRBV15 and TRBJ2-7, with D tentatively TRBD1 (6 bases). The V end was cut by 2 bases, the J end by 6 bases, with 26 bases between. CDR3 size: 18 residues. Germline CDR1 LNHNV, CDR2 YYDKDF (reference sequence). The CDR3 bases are TGTGCCACCAGCAGAAGGACAGCGAACGCCGAGGGGCTCGCCGAGCAGTACTTC. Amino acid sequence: CATSRRTANAEGLAEQYF.

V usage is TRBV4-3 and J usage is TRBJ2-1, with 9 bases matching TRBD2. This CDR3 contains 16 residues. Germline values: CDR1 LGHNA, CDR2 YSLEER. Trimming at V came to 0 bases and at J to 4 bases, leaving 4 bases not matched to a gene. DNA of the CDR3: TGCGCCAGCAGCCAAGATTTAACTAGCGGGTACAATGAGCAGTTCTTC. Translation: CASSQDLTSGYNEQFF.

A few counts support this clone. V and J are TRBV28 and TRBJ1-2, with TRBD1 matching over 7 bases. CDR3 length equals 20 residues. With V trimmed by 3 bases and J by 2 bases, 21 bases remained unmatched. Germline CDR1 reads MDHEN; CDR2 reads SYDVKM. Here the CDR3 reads CASSFKRGVGGQARNYGYTF. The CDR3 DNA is TGTGCCAGCAGTTTTAAGAGGGGGGTGGGTGGACAGGCGCGAAACTATGGCTACACCTTC.

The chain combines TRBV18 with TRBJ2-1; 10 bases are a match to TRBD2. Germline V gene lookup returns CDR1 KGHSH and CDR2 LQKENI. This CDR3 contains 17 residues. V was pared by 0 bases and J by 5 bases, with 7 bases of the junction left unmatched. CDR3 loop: CASSPPPSGSSNNEQFF. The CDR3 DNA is TGTGCCAGCTCACCACCGCCTAGCGGGAGTTCCAACAATGAGCAGTTCTTC. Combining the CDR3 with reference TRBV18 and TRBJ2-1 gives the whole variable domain NAGVMQNPRHLVRRRGQEARLRCSPMKGHSHVYWYRQLPEEGLKFMVYLQKENIIDESGMPKERFSAEFPKEGPSILRIQQVVRGDSAAYFCASSPPPSGSSNNEQFFGPGTRLTVL.